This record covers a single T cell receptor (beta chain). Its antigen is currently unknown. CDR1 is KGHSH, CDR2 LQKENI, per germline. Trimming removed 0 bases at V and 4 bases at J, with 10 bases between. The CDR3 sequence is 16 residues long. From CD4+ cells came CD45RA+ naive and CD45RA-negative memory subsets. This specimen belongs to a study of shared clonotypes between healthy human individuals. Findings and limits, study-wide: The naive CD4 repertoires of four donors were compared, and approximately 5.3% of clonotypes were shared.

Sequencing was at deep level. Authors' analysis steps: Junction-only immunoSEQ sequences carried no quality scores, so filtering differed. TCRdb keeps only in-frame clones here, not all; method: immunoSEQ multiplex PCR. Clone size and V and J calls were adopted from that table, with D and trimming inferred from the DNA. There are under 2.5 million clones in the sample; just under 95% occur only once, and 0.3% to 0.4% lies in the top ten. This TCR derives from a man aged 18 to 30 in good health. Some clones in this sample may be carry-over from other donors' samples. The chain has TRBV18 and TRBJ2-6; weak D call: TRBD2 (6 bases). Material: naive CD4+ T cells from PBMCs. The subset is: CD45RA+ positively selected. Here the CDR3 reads CASSPPAGLGANVLTF. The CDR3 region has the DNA TGTGCCAGCTCACCACCGGCGGGGCTCGGGGCCAACGTCCTGACTTTC.